Detailed here is one TCR beta chain. Its specificity is not known. This specimen comes from a study of T cell responses to AZD1222 COVID-19 vaccine. Some clones are missing from TCRdb's copy, which holds only in-frame ones; the method was immunoSEQ multiplex PCR. The sample lists more than 150,000 clones, about 88% occurring once. Study-wide results and caveats: Vaccination with two AZD1222 doses was followed by a rise in Spike-specific TCR breadth and depth. Baseline seropositivity occurred in only a handful of AZD1222 recipients. Donor demographics were predominantly white British with a female majority; clonal diversity may be underestimated. Nearly half of spike-specific TCRs reportedly go after variant regions that carry no mutations.

The CDR3 has 20 residues. J lost 8 bases, V lost 3 bases, and 23 bases had no gene match. CDR1 and CDR2 from the germline V gene are LGHNA and YSLEER. This specimen consisted of peripheral blood, obtained 28 days after the second AZD1222 dose. This TCR derives from an adult who received the AZD1222 COVID-19 vaccine. The rearrangement links TRBV4-3 to TRBJ1-4, with 8 bases aligning to TRBD1. CDR3 in amino acids: CASSHRDQGAGRNTLEKLFF. Written as DNA, the CDR3 is TGCGCCAGCAGCCACCGCGACCAGGGGGCTGGACGAAATACGTTGGAAAAACTGTTTTTT.